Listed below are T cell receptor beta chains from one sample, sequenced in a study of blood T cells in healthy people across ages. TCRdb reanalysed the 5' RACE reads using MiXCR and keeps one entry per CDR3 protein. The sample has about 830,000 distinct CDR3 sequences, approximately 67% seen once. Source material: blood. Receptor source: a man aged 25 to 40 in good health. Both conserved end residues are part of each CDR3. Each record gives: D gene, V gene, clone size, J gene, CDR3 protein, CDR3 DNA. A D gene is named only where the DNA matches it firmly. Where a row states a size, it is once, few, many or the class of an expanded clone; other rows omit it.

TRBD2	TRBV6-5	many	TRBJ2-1	CASSYGGTRYGDEQFF	TGTGCCAGCAGTTACGGGGGGACTAGATATGGGGATGAGCAGTTCTTC
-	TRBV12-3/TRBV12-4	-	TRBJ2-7	CASTQGGVYEQYF	TGTGCCAGCACCCAAGGGGGGGTGTACGAGCAGTACTTC
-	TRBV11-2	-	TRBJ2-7	CASSLRGTIYEQYF	TGTGCCAGCAGCTTGAGGGGTACTATCTACGAGCAGTACTTC
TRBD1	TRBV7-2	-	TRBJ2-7	CASSQRTGPGEQYF	TGTGCCAGCAGCCAGAGGACAGGGCCAGGCGAGCAGTACTTC
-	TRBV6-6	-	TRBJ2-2	CASSSSGMETGELFF	TGTGCCAGCAGTTCATCGGGAATGGAAACCGGGGAGCTGTTTTTT
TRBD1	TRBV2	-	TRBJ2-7	CASGATGGSVYEQYF	TGTGCCAGCGGCGCTACAGGGGGCTCGGTCTACGAGCAGTACTTC
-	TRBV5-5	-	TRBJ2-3	CASSLAAVSDTQYF	TGTGCCAGCAGCTTGGCAGCGGTTTCAGATACGCAGTATTTT
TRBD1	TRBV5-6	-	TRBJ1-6	CASSLPGQGAGSPLHF	TGTGCCAGCAGTTTGCCGGGACAGGGGGCGGGATCACCCCTCCACTTT
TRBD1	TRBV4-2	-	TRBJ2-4	CASSKEGGTGEGGAQYF	TGTGCCAGCAGCAAAGAAGGCGGGACAGGGGAAGGAGGCGCTCAGTACTTC
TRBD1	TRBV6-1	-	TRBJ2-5	CASSGPGTGDQETQYF	TGTGCCAGCAGTGGCCCCGGGACAGGGGATCAAGAGACCCAGTACTTC
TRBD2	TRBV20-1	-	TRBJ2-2	CSAPSSAGANTGELFF	TGCAGTGCTCCGAGCTCGGCGGGGGCGAACACCGGGGAGCTGTTTTTT
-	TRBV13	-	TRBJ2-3	CASSFGIGGRTDTQYF	TGTGCCAGCAGCTTTGGTATAGGGGGACGAACAGATACGCAGTATTTT
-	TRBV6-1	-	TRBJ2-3	CASSRRQGRYSSTDTQYF	TGTGCCAGCAGTCGCCGCCAGGGCCGCTACTCTAGCACAGATACGCAGTATTTT
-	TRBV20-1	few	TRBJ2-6	CSARDAGQAGANVLTF	TGCAGTGCTAGAGATGCGGGACAAGCTGGGGCCAACGTCCTGACTTTC
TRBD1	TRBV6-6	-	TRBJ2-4	CASSLSRDRVFKYF	TGTGCCAGCAGTCTAAGCCGGGACAGGGTATTCAAGTACTTC
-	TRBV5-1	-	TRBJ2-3	CASSVSGHNTDTQYF	TGCGCCAGCAGCGTTTCGGGACATAACACAGATACGCAGTATTTT
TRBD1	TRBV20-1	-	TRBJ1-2	CSARPTGGNYGYTF	TGCAGTGCTAGACCGACAGGGGGCAACTATGGCTACACCTTC
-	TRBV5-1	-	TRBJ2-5	CASRAGREGQMRETQYF	TGCGCCAGCAGAGCCGGAAGGGAAGGGCAAATGAGGGAGACCCAGTACTTC
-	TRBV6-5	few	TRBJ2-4	CASTSPGPIAKNIQYF	TGTGCCAGCACCTCCCCCGGGCCAATAGCCAAAAACATTCAGTACTTC
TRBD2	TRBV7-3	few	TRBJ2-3	CASSLTPLAGVPDTQYF	TGTGCCAGCAGCTTAACGCCACTAGCGGGGGTGCCAGATACGCAGTATTTT
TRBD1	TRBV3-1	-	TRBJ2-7	CASSHGTGANYEQYF	TGTGCCAGCAGCCACGGGACAGGGGCAAACTACGAGCAGTACTTC
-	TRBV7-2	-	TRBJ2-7	CASSSLQGRGYEQYF	TGTGCCAGCAGCTCGTTACAGGGTCGGGGGTACGAGCAGTACTTC
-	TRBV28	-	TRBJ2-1	CASPPRGDSDYNEQFF	TGTGCCAGCCCTCCCCGTGGGGATAGCGATTACAATGAGCAGTTCTTC
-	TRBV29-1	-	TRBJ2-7	CSVVHRGEQYF	TGCAGCGTTGTTCACCGGGGCGAGCAGTACTTC
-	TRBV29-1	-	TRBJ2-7	CSVESEMGVYEQYF	TGCAGCGTTGAATCTGAAATGGGCGTCTATGAGCAGTACTTC
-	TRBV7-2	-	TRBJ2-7	CASSLAGQNEQYF	TGTGCCAGCAGCTTAGCGGGGCAGAACGAGCAGTACTTC
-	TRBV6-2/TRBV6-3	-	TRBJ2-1	CASSYGTPETQFF	TGTGCCAGCAGTTATGGGACGCCAGAGACCCAGTTCTTC
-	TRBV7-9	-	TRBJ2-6	CASSFKARFTSGANVLTF	TGTGCCAGCAGCTTTAAGGCACGATTCACCTCTGGGGCCAACGTCCTGACTTTC
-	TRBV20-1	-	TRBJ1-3	CSAREGQEATIYF	TGCAGTGCTAGAGAGGGTCAGGAAGCTACCATATATTTT
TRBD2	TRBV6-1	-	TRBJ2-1	CASSEATSEASYNEQFF	TGTGCCAGCAGTGAAGCAACTAGCGAAGCCTCCTACAATGAGCAGTTCTTC
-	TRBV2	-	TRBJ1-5	CASRSVGLNQPQHF	TGTGCCAGCAGGTCGGTAGGCCTCAATCAGCCCCAGCATTTT
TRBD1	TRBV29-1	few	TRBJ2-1	CSVEEGRDRQFF	TGCAGCGTTGAAGAGGGCCGGGACAGGCAGTTCTTC
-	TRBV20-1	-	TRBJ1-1	CSAREGGQGKRVGAFF	TGCAGTGCTAGAGAGGGGGGACAAGGGAAAAGAGTAGGAGCTTTCTTT
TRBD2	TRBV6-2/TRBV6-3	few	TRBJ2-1	CASSYLTSGNEQFF	TGTGCCAGCAGTTACCTGACTAGCGGGAATGAGCAGTTCTTC
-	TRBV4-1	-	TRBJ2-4	CASTGRSNIQYF	TGCGCCAGCACGGGACGGTCCAACATTCAGTACTTC
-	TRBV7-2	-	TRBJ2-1	CASSLEVRPSYNEQFF	TGTGCCAGCAGCTTAGAAGTACGGCCCTCCTACAATGAGCAGTTCTTC
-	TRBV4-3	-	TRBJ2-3	CASSQVRDPTDTQYF	TGCGCCAGCAGCCAAGTCAGGGATCCCACAGATACGCAGTATTTT
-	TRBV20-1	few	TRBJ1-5	CSATRTAHSNQPQHF	TGCAGTGCTACCCGGACAGCACATAGCAATCAGCCCCAGCATTTT
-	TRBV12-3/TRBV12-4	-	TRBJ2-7	CASSLDSGWGQYF	TGTGCCAGCAGTTTAGACTCAGGGTGGGGGCAGTACTTC
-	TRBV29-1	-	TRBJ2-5	CSVTKALQETQYF	TGCAGCGTCACCAAAGCATTGCAAGAGACCCAGTACTTC
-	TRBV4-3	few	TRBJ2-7	CASSQGGTNEQYF	TGCGCCAGCAGCCAGGGTGGTACCAACGAGCAGTACTTC
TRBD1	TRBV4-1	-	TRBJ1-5	CASSPGQGVPPQHF	TGCGCCAGCAGCCCCGGACAGGGAGTACCGCCCCAGCATTTT
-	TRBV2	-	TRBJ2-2	CARLTNTGELFF	TGTGCCAGGCTGACTAACACCGGGGAGCTGTTTTTT
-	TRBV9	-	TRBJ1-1	CASTDGGPNTEAFF	TGTGCCAGCACCGACGGGGGCCCTAACACTGAAGCTTTCTTT
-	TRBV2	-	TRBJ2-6	CASLSGANVLTF	TGTGCCAGCCTCTCTGGGGCCAACGTCCTGACTTTC
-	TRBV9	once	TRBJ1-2	CASSAIFGGEGDYGYTF	TGTGCCAGCAGCGCAATCTTTGGGGGCGAAGGAGACTATGGCTACACCTTC
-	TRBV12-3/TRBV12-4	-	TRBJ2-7	CASSVELAQDEQYF	TGTGCCAGCAGTGTAGAATTAGCGCAGGACGAGCAGTACTTC